This TCR beta chain was sequenced in a study of preoperative IRX-2 immunotherapy in early breast cancer. Described treatment: preoperative locoregional IRX-2 cytokine immunotherapy. Preoperative locoregional IRX-2 cytokine immunotherapy was tested in the phase Ib source study. TCRdb's table, derived via immunoSEQ multiplex PCR, lists solely in-frame clones and lacks some. The sample has roughly 43,000 clones; roughly 95% are singletons. The source was tumor tissue, collected after IRX-2 immunotherapy. The receptor was derived from a human donor with breast cancer.

DNA of the CDR3: TGTGCCAGCTCACCAATCCACATTCAAGAGACCCAGTACTTC. It yields the protein CASSPIHIQETQYF. The rearrangement links TRBV18 to TRBJ2-5; unclear D gene. Germline-derived CDR1 and CDR2 are KGHSH and LQKENI. The CDR3 sequence is 14 residues long. Trimming pared 2 bases from V and 2 bases from J, leaving 9 bases between.